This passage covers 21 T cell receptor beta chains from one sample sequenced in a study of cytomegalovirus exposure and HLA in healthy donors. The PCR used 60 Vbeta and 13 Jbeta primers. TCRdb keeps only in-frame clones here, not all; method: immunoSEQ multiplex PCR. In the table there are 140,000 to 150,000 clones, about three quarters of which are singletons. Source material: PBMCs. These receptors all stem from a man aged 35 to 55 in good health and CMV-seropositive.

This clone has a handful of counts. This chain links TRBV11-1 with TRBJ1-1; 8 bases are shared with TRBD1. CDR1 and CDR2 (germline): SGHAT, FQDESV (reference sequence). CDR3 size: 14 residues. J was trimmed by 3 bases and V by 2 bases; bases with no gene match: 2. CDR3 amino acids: CASSLSGGYTEAFF. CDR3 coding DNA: TGTGCCAGCAGCTTATCAGGGGGCTACACTGAAGCTTTCTTT.

CDR3 DNA sequence: TGCGCCAGCAGCCAAGATCCGGGACTTCTCTACAATGAGCAGTTCTTC. Protein: CASSQDPGLLYNEQFF. This sequence joins TRBV4-1 and TRBJ2-1; D perhaps matches TRBD2 (6 bases). CDR3 length: 16 residues. V lost 0 bases to trimming and J lost 3 bases, with 12 bases between them. Germline CDR1 is MGHRA and CDR2 is YSYEKL.

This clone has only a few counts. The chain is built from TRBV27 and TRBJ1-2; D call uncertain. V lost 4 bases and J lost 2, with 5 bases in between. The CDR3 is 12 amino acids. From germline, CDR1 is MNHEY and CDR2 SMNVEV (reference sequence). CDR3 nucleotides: TGTGCCAGCAGTTCTAGCAACTATGGCTACACCTTC. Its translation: CASSSSNYGYTF.

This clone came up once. CDR3 sequence (DNA): TGTGCCAGCAGCCGAGGGGGGGCCGGGGAGCTGTTTTTT. This encodes CASSRGGAGELFF. The chain has TRBV28 and TRBJ2-2, with TRBD2 as a possible D gene (7 bases). V was cut by 6 bases and J by 6 bases, with 11 bases left in between. Germline CDR1 and CDR2: MDHEN and SYDVKM. This CDR3 region has 13 residues.

The CDR3 sequence is CASSHWALEDTQYF. DNA for the CDR3: TGTGCCAGCAGCCACTGGGCACTAGAGGATACGCAGTATTTT. The rearrangement uses TRBV14 and TRBJ2-3; D is possibly TRBD2 (5 bases). CDR1 and CDR2 (germline): SGHDN, FVKESK. This CDR3 is built from 14 residues. V dropped 3 bases and J dropped 6 bases, with 13 bases sitting between them.

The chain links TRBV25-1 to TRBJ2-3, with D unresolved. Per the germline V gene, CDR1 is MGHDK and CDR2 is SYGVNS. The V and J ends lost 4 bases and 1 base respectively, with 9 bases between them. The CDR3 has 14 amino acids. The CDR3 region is CASSASHGTDTQYF. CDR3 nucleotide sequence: TGTGCCAGCAGTGCATCACATGGCACAGATACGCAGTATTTT.

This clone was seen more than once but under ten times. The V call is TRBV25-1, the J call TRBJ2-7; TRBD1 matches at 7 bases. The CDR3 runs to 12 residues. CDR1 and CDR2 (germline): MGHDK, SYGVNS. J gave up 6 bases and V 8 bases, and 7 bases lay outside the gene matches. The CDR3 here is CASGWTGGEQYF. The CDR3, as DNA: TGTGCCAGCGGCTGGACAGGAGGCGAGCAGTACTTC.

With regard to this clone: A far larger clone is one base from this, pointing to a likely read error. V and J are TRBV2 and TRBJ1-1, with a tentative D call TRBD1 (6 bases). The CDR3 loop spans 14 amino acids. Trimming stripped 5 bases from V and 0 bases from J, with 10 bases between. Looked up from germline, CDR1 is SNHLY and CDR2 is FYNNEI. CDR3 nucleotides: TGTGCCAGCAGTCCGACAGGAATGAACACTGAAGCTTTCTTT. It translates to CASSPTGMNTEAFF.

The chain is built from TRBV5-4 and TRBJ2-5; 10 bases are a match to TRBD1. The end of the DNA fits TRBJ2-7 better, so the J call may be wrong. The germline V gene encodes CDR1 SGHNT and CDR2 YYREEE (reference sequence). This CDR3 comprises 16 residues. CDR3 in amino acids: CASRRDRGSGAYEQYF. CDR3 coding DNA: TGTGCCAGCAGAAGGGACAGGGGTTCGGGCGCCTACGAGCAGTACTTC.

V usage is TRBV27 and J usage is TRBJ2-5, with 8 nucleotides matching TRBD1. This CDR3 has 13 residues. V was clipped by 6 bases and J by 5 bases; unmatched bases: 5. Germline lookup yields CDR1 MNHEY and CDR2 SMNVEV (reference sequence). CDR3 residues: CASRGQGTETQYF. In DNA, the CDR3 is TGTGCCAGCAGAGGACAGGGAACTGAGACCCAGTACTTC.

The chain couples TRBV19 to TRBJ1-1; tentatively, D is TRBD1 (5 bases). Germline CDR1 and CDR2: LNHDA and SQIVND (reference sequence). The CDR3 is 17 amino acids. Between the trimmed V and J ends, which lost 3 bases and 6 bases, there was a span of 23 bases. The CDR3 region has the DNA TGTGCCAGTAGTATCAGTTCAATGGGGCAGGGTAGCCCTGAAGCTTTCTTT. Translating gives CASSISSMGQGSPEAFF.

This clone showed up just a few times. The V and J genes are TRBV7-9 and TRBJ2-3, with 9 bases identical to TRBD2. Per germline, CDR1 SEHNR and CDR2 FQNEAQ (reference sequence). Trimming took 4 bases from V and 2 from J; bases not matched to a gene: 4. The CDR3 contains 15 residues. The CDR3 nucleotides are TGTGCCAGCAGCTCGGGACTAGCAGACACAGATACGCAGTATTTT. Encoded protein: CASSSGLADTDTQYF.

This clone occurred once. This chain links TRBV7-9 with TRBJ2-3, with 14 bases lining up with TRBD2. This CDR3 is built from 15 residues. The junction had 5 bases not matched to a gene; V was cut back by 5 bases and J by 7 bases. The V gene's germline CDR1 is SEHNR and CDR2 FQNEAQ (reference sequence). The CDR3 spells CASSQGLAGVHTQYF. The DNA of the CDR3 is TGTGCCAGCAGCCAGGGACTAGCGGGAGTTCATACGCAGTATTTT. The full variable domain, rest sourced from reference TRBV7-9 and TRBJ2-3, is DTGVSQNPRHKITKRGQNVTFRCDPISEHNRLYWYRQTLGQGPEFLTYFQNEAQLEKSRLLSDRFSAERPKGSFSTLEIQRTEQGDSAMYLCASSQGLAGVHTQYFGPGTRLTVL.

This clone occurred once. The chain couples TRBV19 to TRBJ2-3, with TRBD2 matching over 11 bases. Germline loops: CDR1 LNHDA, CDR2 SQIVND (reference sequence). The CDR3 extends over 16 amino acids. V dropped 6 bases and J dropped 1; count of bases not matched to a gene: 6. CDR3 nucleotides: TGTGCCAGTAGCCCCGGGACTAGCGGAGGCACAGATACGCAGTATTTT. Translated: CASSPGTSGGTDTQYF.

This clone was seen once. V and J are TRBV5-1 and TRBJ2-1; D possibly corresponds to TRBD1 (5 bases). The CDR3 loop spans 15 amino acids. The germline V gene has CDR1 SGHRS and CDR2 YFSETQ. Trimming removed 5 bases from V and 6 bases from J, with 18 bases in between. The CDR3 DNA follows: TGCGCCAGCAGAGACGCGACGAAGGGGCCCAATGAGCAGTTCTTC. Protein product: CASRDATKGPNEQFF.

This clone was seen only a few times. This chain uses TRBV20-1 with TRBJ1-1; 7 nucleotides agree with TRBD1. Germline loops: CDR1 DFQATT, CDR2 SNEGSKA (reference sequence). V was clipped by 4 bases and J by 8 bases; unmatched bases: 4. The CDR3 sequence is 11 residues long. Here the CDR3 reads CSAKTGMEAFF. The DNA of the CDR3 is TGCAGTGCTAAGACAGGGATGGAAGCTTTCTTT.

The CDR3 DNA follows: TGTGCCAGTAGTATTGTGACAGGGTTGTATGGCTACACCTTC. It yields the protein CASSIVTGLYGYTF. The chain uses TRBV19 and TRBJ1-2, with 7 nucleotides matching TRBD1. The V and J ends lost 3 bases and 5 bases, in that order; junction bases with no gene match: 6. Germline V CDR1 and CDR2: LNHDA, SQIVND (reference sequence). CDR3 size: 14 residues. Based on the CDR3 plus reference TRBV19 and TRBJ1-2, the full variable domain is DGGITQSPKYLFRKEGQNVTLSCEQNLNHDAMYWYRQDPGQGLRLIYYSQIVNDFQKGDIAEGYSVSREKKESFPLTVTSAQKNPTAFYLCASSIVTGLYGYTFGSGTRLTVV.

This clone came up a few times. CDR3 in DNA: TGCGCCAGCAGCTCGCCTGCGGACACCGGGGAGCTGTTTTTT. This gives the protein CASSSPADTGELFF. This chain uses TRBV5-1 with TRBJ2-2; D gene ambiguous. This CDR3 comprises 14 residues. Germline assignment: CDR1 SGHRS and CDR2 YFSETQ. Trimming left V 3 bases short and J 3 bases short, with 9 bases between.

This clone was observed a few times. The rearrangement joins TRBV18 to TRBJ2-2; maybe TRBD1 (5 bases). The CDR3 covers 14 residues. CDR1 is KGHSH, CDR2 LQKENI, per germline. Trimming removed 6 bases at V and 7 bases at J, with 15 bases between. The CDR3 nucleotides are TGTGCCAGCTCGTGGCAGGGTGCGAACGGGGAGCTGTTTTTT. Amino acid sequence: CASSWQGANGELFF.

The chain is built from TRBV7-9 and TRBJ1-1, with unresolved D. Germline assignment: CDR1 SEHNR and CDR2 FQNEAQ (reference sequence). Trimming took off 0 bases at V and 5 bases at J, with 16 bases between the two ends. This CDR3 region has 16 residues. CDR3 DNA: TGTGCCAGCAGCTTAGCGCTGGAGAGACGCTGGACTGAAGCTTTCTTT. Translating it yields CASSLALERRWTEAFF. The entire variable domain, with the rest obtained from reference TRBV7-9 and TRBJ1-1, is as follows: DTGVSQNPRHKITKRGQNVTFRCDPISEHNRLYWYRQTLGQGPEFLTYFQNEAQLEKSRLLSDRFSAERPKGSFSTLEIQRTEQGDSAMYLCASSLALERRWTEAFFGQGTRLTVV.

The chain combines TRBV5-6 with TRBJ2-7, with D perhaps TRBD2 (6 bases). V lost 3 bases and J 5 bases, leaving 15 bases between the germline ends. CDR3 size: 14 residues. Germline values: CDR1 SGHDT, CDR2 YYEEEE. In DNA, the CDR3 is TGTGCCAGCAGCTCAAGGACTACCCTTAACGAGCAGTACTTC. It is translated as CASSSRTTLNEQYF.